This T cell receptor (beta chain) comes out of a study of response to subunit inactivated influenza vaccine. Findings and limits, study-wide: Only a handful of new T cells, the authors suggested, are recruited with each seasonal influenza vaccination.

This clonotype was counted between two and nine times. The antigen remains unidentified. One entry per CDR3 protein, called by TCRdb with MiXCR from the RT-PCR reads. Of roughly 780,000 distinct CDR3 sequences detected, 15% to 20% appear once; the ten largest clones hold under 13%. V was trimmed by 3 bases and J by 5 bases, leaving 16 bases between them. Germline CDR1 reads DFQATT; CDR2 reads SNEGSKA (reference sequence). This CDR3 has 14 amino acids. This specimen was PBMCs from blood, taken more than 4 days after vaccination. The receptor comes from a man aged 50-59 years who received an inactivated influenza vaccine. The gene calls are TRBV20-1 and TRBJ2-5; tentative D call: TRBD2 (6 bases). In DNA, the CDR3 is TGCAGTGCTAGTATCGCGGGATATGTGGAGACCCAGTACTTC. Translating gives CSASIAGYVETQYF.